These T cell receptor beta chains were read from a single sample in a study of T cells in Graves' hyperthyroidism and ophthalmopathy. In TCRdb, the multiplex PCR reads were re-called with MiXCR into one record per CDR3 protein. The table records about 480,000 distinct CDR3 sequences, about 20% of them present only once. Input material: blood. The receptors here all came from a woman in her 70s with Graves' ophthalmopathy. CDR3s include the opening cysteine and the closing phenylalanine or tryptophan. The D gene is left open where the match is weak. Clone size is not always given. Where it is, it says once, few, many or a class for expanded clones.

J: TRBJ2-3; V: TRBV27; D: NA; size: many; DNA: TGTGCCAGCAGTTTAGCCGGACAGAGCACAGATACGCAGTATTTT; CDR3: CASSLAGQSTDTQYF
J: TRBJ2-7; V: TRBV10-3; D: NA; size: once; DNA: TGTGCCATCAGCCGAGGCCCCATCCAAGACTACGAGCAGTACTTC; CDR3: CAISRGPIQDYEQYF
J: TRBJ2-1; V: TRBV27; D: NA; size: many; DNA: TGTGCCAGCAGCCGACCCGACAGCTACAATGAGCAGTTCTTC; CDR3: CASSRPDSYNEQFF
J: TRBJ1-1; V: TRBV5-1; D: NA; size: many; DNA: TGCGCCAGCAGCTTGGTCCCCGGGCAGAACACTGAAGCTTTCTTT; CDR3: CASSLVPGQNTEAFF
J: TRBJ1-2; V: TRBV20-1; D: NA; size: NA; DNA: TGCAGTGCTAGAGATCGGCTTAGGGTACACTATGGCTACACCTTC; CDR3: CSARDRLRVHYGYTF
J: TRBJ2-5; V: TRBV6-4; D: TRBD2; size: few; DNA: TGTGCCAGCAGCCGAAGAAGCGGGAGCGAGACCCAGTACTTC; CDR3: CASSRRSGSETQYF
J: TRBJ1-1; V: TRBV20-1; D: TRBD1; size: NA; DNA: TGCAGTGCTGGACAGGGGGCCAGGGCGATGAACACTGAAGCTTTCTTT; CDR3: CSAGQGARAMNTEAFF
J: TRBJ1-4; V: TRBV20-1; D: NA; size: NA; DNA: TGCAGTGCCACCTCCGGAGGGAGTGAAAAACTGTTTTTT; CDR3: CSATSGGSEKLFF
J: TRBJ2-3; V: TRBV6-1; D: TRBD2; size: NA; DNA: TGTGCCAGCATTGAAACGCCCGGGGGAGCGGGAGCCGTTGATACGCAGTATTTT; CDR3: CASIETPGGAGAVDTQYF
J: TRBJ2-6; V: TRBV10-2; D: NA; size: NA; DNA: TGCGCCAGCAGTGAGGCAGGGGTTTCTGGGGCCAACGTCCTGACTTTC; CDR3: CASSEAGVSGANVLTF
J: TRBJ2-1; V: TRBV5-1; D: NA; size: few; DNA: TGCGCCAGCAGCTCCGACAGACACAATGAGCAGTTCTTC; CDR3: CASSSDRHNEQFF
J: TRBJ1-5; V: TRBV12-3/TRBV12-4; D: NA; size: many; DNA: TGTGCCAGCAGTCGAGGGTTTCGTCAGCCCCAGCATTTT; CDR3: CASSRGFRQPQHF
J: TRBJ2-4; V: TRBV7-3; D: NA; size: many; DNA: TGTGCCAGCAGCTTAATAGGTTCAGGGTGGGGAGTGGCCAAAAACATTCAGTACTTC; CDR3: CASSLIGSGWGVAKNIQYF
J: TRBJ1-1; V: TRBV3-1; D: NA; size: NA; DNA: TGTGCCAGTAGCAGCGGATGGGACACTGAAGCTTTCTTT; CDR3: CASSSGWDTEAFF
J: TRBJ2-2; V: TRBV5-1; D: NA; size: few; DNA: TGCGCCAGCAGCCCGGGGGCACCAATTAACACCGGGGAGCTGTTTTTT; CDR3: CASSPGAPINTGELFF
J: TRBJ1-3; V: TRBV6-9; D: NA; size: NA; DNA: NA; CDR3: CASSSQGGVGFGNTICF
J: TRBJ1-5; V: TRBV7-2; D: NA; size: few; DNA: TGTGCCAGCAGCTTAAGGGGGAATAGCAATCAGCCCCAGCATTTT; CDR3: CASSLRGNSNQPQHF
J: TRBJ1-2; V: TRBV3-1; D: NA; size: NA; DNA: TGTGCCAGCAGCCAGTTTCGCAGCGGAGGCTATGGCTACACCTTC; CDR3: CASSQFRSGGYGYTF
J: TRBJ2-7; V: TRBV30; D: NA; size: NA; DNA: TGTGCCTGGACCCAACAGGGCTCCTACGAGCAGTACTTC; CDR3: CAWTQQGSYEQYF
J: TRBJ2-7; V: TRBV20-1; D: TRBD2; size: NA; DNA: TGCAGTGCCCGGAGGTCTAGCGGGTCCTACGGGCAGTACTTC; CDR3: CSARRSSGSYGQYF
J: TRBJ2-1; V: TRBV2; D: NA; size: NA; DNA: TGTGCCAGCAGTGAGCAGGGATCAGGTGAGCAGTTCTTC; CDR3: CASSEQGSGEQFF
J: TRBJ1-1; V: TRBV19; D: TRBD1; size: many; DNA: TGTGCCAGTAGTATGTCCCCAGGGGGAGCTTTCTTT; CDR3: CASSMSPGGAFF
J: TRBJ1-5; V: TRBV20-1; D: NA; size: few; DNA: TGCAGTGCAGGAGGGTCGGGGCGCAATCAGCCCCAGCATTTT; CDR3: CSAGGSGRNQPQHF
J: TRBJ2-1; V: TRBV20-1; D: TRBD2; size: few; DNA: TGCAGTGCTAACGATGAGCGGGAGATCTGGAATGAGCAGTTCTTC; CDR3: CSANDEREIWNEQFF
J: TRBJ2-3; V: TRBV20-1; D: TRBD2; size: few; DNA: TGCAGTGCTAGTAGCCAGCGGGAGAGCACAGATACGCAGTATTTT; CDR3: CSASSQRESTDTQYF
J: TRBJ2-1; V: TRBV20-1; D: NA; size: few; DNA: TGCAGTGCTATTGGATCCGCGGGTTATGAGCAGTTCTTC; CDR3: CSAIGSAGYEQFF
J: TRBJ2-7; V: TRBV5-1; D: TRBD2; size: many; DNA: TGTGCCAGCAGTTTAGCGGGAGGCGAGCAGTACTTC; CDR3: CASSLAGGEQYF
J: TRBJ2-7; V: TRBV29-1; D: NA; size: many; DNA: TGCAGCGTTGGGACAGACTACGAGCAGTACTTC; CDR3: CSVGTDYEQYF
J: TRBJ1-2; V: TRBV7-9; D: NA; size: NA; DNA: TGTGCCAGCAGCTCATCCGGGACAAATAACTATGGCTACACCTTC; CDR3: CASSSSGTNNYGYTF